This TCR beta chain derives from a study of vaccination and CD4 T cells after COVID-19. Cultured CD4+ T cells had their DNA profiled by the Oncomine TCR Beta short-read assay. A single record per CDR3 protein comes from TCRdb applying MiXCR to the PCR reads. Here the sample spans roughly 14,000 distinct CDR3 sequences, roughly 53% being singletons. This clonotype was seen a few times. Its antigen is as yet unknown. Study observations and caveats: Relatively small numbers of convalescent patients were studied, with no early post-infection timepoints included. Counts of SARS-CoV-2-reactive clonotypes had a median that went from roughly 21 to 40, a nonsignificant change.

Treatment described: roughly ten-day PBMC culture with coronavirus spike peptide pools or control peptides (ViraFEST assay). This TCR came from a human donor who had recovered from COVID-19. The sample was CD4+ T cells from blood, cultured in vitro, taken before SARS-CoV-2 vaccination.

The CDR3 is CASSIGQSTGYEQYF. The CDR3 coding sequence is TGTGCCAGCAGCATCGGACAGTCCACCGGCTACGAGCAGTACTTC. J is TRBJ2-7 and V is TRBV9, with D perhaps matching TRBD1 (6 bases). Per the germline V gene, CDR1 is SGDLS and CDR2 is YYNGEE. CDR3 length equals 15 residues. With 4 bases removed from V and 3 bases from J, the gap between germline ends came to 17 bases.